Reported below is one TCR beta chain. This sample's RNA came from whole unsorted tissue. The normal lung tissue was taken more than 3 cm from the tumor edge. This entry belongs to a study of tumor and adjacent non-tumor tissue in lung cancer. Three rounds of nested PCR, following a modified ARM-PCR protocol, produced the TCRbeta library. In TCRdb, the multiplex PCR reads were re-called with MiXCR into one record per CDR3 protein. The sample lists 40,000 or so distinct CDR3 sequences, about three fifths seen once, with under 60% in the top ten. Germline CDR1 SGHRS, CDR2 YFSETQ. The CDR3 totals 13 residues. J was trimmed by 6 bases and V by 6 bases; bases with no gene match: 7.

The chain employs TRBV5-1 and TRBJ2-7, with 9 positions matching TRBD2. The sample comprised distant non-tumor lung tissue. The receptor was derived from a man aged 50 to 59 with non-small cell lung cancer. CDR3 amino acids: CASNTGLAGEQYF. The DNA for the CDR3 is TGCGCCAGCAACACGGGACTAGCTGGCGAGCAGTACTTC.